This paragraph covers one T cell receptor beta chain sequence. A much bigger clone sits one base away, suggesting this may be a read error. The CDR3 has 18 residues. Germline V gene data show CDR1 as LNHDA and CDR2 as SQIVND (reference sequence). This sample is part of a study of immune heterogeneity within non-small cell lung tumors. Template material comprised bulk tumor genomic DNA at 600 ng per sample. Widely spaced biopsies, several per primary tumor, were obtained at surgery. Patients had untreated, newly diagnosed non-small cell lung cancer and underwent curative surgery. The authors amplified TCR beta CDR3 by multiplex PCR with 32 V and 13 J primers. TCRdb processed the multiplex PCR reads anew with MiXCR; each CDR3 protein has one entry. The sample lists about 11,000 distinct CDR3 sequences, 27% occurring once.

The V call is TRBV19, the J call TRBJ1-5; 7 nucleotides agree with TRBD1. The sequenced sample consisted of lung tumor tissue. The source is a man aged 50-59 years with non-small cell lung cancer. CDR3 amino acids: CASSTPDRVLRSNKPQHF. For the CDR3, the DNA is TGTGCCAGTAGTACCCCAGACAGGGTGCTTAGAAGCAATAAGCCCCAGCATTTT. Based on the CDR3 plus reference TRBV19 and TRBJ1-5, the full variable domain is DGGITQSPKYLFRKEGQNVTLSCEQNLNHDAMYWYRQDPGQGLRLIYYSQIVNDFQKGDIAEGYSVSREKKESFPLTVTSAQKNPTAFYLCASSTPDRVLRSNKPQHFGDGTRLSIL.